This T cell receptor beta chain comes out of a study of radiotherapy plus CTLA-4 blockade in lung cancer. Study-wide points: There was expansion of tumor-derived TCR clones in blood after radiotherapy plus ipilimumab.

Chemo-refractory metastatic non-small-cell lung cancer patients underwent focal radiation alongside CTLA-4 blockade with ipilimumab. This table comes from immunoSEQ multiplex PCR, and its TCRdb copy is limited to in-frame clones, with some not included. The data contain around 30,000 clones, 65% to 75% of them singletons. Germline CDR1 MNHEY, CDR2 SVGAGI. The CDR3 is 14 residues long. V was shortened by 1 base and J by 9 bases, with 15 bases between the two germline ends. With regard to this clone: The antigen is unknown.

This receptor was obtained from a human donor with non-small cell lung cancer who had stable disease on radiotherapy plus ipilimumab. The sample consisted of peripheral blood, taken from a patient treated with radiotherapy plus ipilimumab. The chain has TRBV6-5 and TRBJ1-1, with D possibly being TRBD1 (6 bases). The DNA for the CDR3 is TGTGCCAGCAGTTACTTCGGGGGGGCAGGGCAAGCTTTCTTT. Translated, it gives CASSYFGGAGQAFF.